This T cell receptor (beta chain) was captured by sequencing in a study of shared clonotypes between healthy human individuals. Overall study findings and caveats: Non-shared clonotypes showed lower generation probabilities than clonotypes common to all four donors. Shared across several donors were roughly 4.8% of the naive CD4 clonotypes.

Notes on this clone: Its antigen remains unknown.

Caucasian adults residing in Nashville, Tennessee made up all the donors. For every subset, genomic DNA was evenly distributed across several immunoSEQ plates. The method was immunoSEQ multiplex PCR; TCRdb's version includes in-frame clones alone and lacks a portion of them. The data show some 320,000 clones, about nine tenths seen once. The CDR3 is made up of 15 amino acids. V shed 3 bases and J shed 10 bases, with 19 bases lying between them. CDR1 and CDR2 from the germline V gene are MDHEN and SYDVKM. This sequence originates from a man between 18 and 29 years old in good health. J is TRBJ2-1 and V is TRBV28; possible D gene TRBD2, 6 bases. Sequenced material: memory CD8+ T cells sorted from blood. The subset is: CD45RO+ cells pooled with CCR7-negative TemRA cells. The CDR3 bases are TGTGCCAGCAGTTTTTTGCGGGGTACCTATGGGGAGCAGTTCTTC. It codes for CASSFLRGTYGEQFF.